Below, 10 T cell receptor beta chains from the same sample are listed, as sequenced in a study of cytomegalovirus exposure and HLA in healthy donors. With 60 Vbeta and 13 Jbeta primers, the PCR was carried out. Clones were sequenced by immunoSEQ multiplex PCR, and TCRdb holds only the in-frame ones, with some missing. The sample carries some 110,000 clones, 65% to 80% recorded once. The specimen sequenced was PBMCs. Receptors originate from a male donor in good health and CMV-seropositive.

The V and J genes are TRBV9 and TRBJ1-1; D possibly corresponds to TRBD1 (5 bases). CDR3 size: 13 residues. CDR1 SGDLS and CDR2 YYNGEE come from the germline V gene. V was cut by 0 bases and J by 6 bases, with 9 bases left in between. This CDR3 reads CASSVGGGPEAFF. CDR3 sequence (DNA): TGTGCCAGCAGCGTAGGGGGGGGACCTGAAGCTTTCTTT.

The genes are TRBV6-5 and TRBJ2-7; D gene ambiguous. This CDR3 spans 13 amino acids. Germline V gene lookup returns CDR1 MNHEY and CDR2 SVGAGI. The V gene lost 2 bases and the J gene lost 3 bases, with 8 bases spanning the gap. The CDR3 region has the DNA TGTGCCAGCAGTTACGGCACCGTCTACGAGCAGTACTTC. It specifies CASSYGTVYEQYF.

The rearrangement joins TRBV7-3 to TRBJ1-6; 7 bases line up with TRBD1. The CDR3 runs 14 residues. Germline CDR1 is SGHTA and CDR2 is FQGTGA. With V trimmed by 3 bases and J by 8 bases, 4 bases remained unmatched. CDR3 nucleotides: TGTGCCAGCAGCTTCAGGGGGACGGATTCACCCCTCCACTTT. Protein sequence: CASSFRGTDSPLHF.

This rearrangement joins TRBV5-6 to TRBJ1-4, with D possibly matching TRBD1 (6 bases). V dropped 5 bases and J dropped 3 bases, with 11 bases sitting between them. Germline values: CDR1 SGHDT, CDR2 YYEEEE. The CDR3 is 14 residues long. The DNA for the CDR3 is TGTGCCAGCAGGGCTCGGACAGCTAATGAAAAACTGTTTTTT. Residues: CASRARTANEKLFF.

The CDR3 sequence is CASSLYTSGSHEQYF. The CDR3 DNA reads as TGTGCCAGCAGTTTATACACTAGCGGGAGTCACGAGCAGTACTTC. The V and J genes are TRBV28 and TRBJ2-7, with TRBD2 identical over 11 bases. Germline lookup yields CDR1 MDHEN and CDR2 SYDVKM. The V and J ends lost 1 base and 5 bases, in that order; junction bases with no gene match: 4. CDR3 length: 15 amino acids.

This clone was recorded at least ten times. The chain uses TRBV4-3 and TRBJ1-2; D is uncertain. This CDR3 has 13 residues. Trimming shortened V by 2 bases and J by 6 bases, and 10 bases separated the two germline ends. CDR1 is LGHNA and CDR2 is YSLEER in the germline V gene. Written as DNA, the CDR3 is TGCGCCAGCAGCCAATACTTTAGCGATGGCTACACCTTC. Translated: CASSQYFSDGYTF.

A single count supports this clone. The rearrangement links TRBV10-3 to TRBJ2-3; D might be TRBD2 (6 bases). The CDR3 covers 16 residues. Per germline, CDR1 ENHRY and CDR2 SYGVKD. Trimming removed 2 bases from V and 4 bases from J, with 16 bases in between. CDR3 nucleotides: TGTGCCATCAGTGAGCCGGGACTTGAGAAAGCAGATACGCAGTATTTT. Protein product: CAISEPGLEKADTQYF.

The chain has TRBV28 and TRBJ1-1; TRBD1 matches 10 bases. V shed 7 bases, J shed 12 bases, and the junction held 11 bases outside the gene matches. Germline V lookup: CDR1 MDHEN, CDR2 SYDVKM. The CDR3 consists of 13 residues. The CDR3 protein is CASTARDRGAPFF. CDR3 coding DNA: TGTGCCAGCACCGCCCGGGACAGGGGCGCCCCTTTCTTT. Combining the CDR3 with reference TRBV28 and TRBJ1-1 gives the whole variable domain DVKVTQSSRYLVKRTGEKVFLECVQDMDHENMFWYRQDPGLGLRLIYFSYDVKMKEKGDIPEGYSVSREKKERFSLILESASTNQTSMYLCASTARDRGAPFFGQGTRLTVV.

V usage is TRBV18 and J usage is TRBJ2-7, with a tentative D call TRBD2 (6 bases). The germline V gene encodes CDR1 KGHSH and CDR2 LQKENI. The ends were cut back, 6 bases at V and 3 bases at J, with 15 bases in the middle. CDR3 size: 14 residues. The CDR3 DNA is TGTGCCAGCTCGACCGGGACTGGAAACTACGAGCAGTACTTC. This encodes CASSTGTGNYEQYF.

The rearrangement joins TRBV7-9 to TRBJ2-5; TRBD1 is a possible D gene (6 bases). Germline-derived CDR1 and CDR2 are SEHNR and FQNEAQ (reference sequence). Trimming took off 5 bases at V and 1 base at J, with 14 bases between the two ends. CDR3 length equals 15 residues. The CDR3 DNA follows: TGTGCCAGCAGCCAGGACAGACCTACCCAAGAGACCCAGTACTTC. The encoded protein is CASSQDRPTQETQYF.